The 27 T cell receptor beta chains below were found in one sample sequenced in a study of control samples from healthy donors and cancer patients. Sequencing used immunoSEQ multiplex PCR; TCRdb keeps in-frame clones, though not all of them. The data hold approximately 140,000 clones, with under 95% observed a single time. The sample was blood. These receptors were taken from a man between 18 and 35 years old in good health.

This chain connects TRBV7-9 to TRBJ2-1, with D hard to call. Germline CDR1 reads SEHNR; CDR2 reads FQNEAQ (reference sequence). V lost 2 bases and J 8 bases, leaving 10 bases between the germline ends. This CDR3 is 13 amino acids long. The CDR3 sequence: CASSLQGLDEQFF. The CDR3 nucleotides are TGTGCCAGCAGCTTACAAGGGTTGGATGAGCAGTTCTTC.

The chain joins TRBV19 to TRBJ1-5; 10 bases are shared with TRBD1. Trimming removed 5 bases from V and 0 bases from J; junction bases left unmatched: 13. The CDR3 has 19 residues. Germline assignment: CDR1 LNHDA and CDR2 SQIVND (reference sequence). CDR3: CASSPLGQGSFSSNQPQHF. CDR3 in DNA: TGTGCCAGTAGTCCCCTGGGACAGGGGAGTTTCAGTAGCAATCAGCCCCAGCATTTT.

Only a few counts were recorded for this clone. The gene calls are TRBV4-1 and TRBJ1-6, with 7 positions matching TRBD1. Germline CDR1 and CDR2: MGHRA and YSYEKL. With V trimmed by 0 bases and J by 2 bases, 7 bases remained unmatched. The CDR3 runs 18 residues. For the CDR3, the DNA is TGCGCCAGCAGCCAAGATCACGGCAGGGGGACCTATAATTCACCCCTCCACTTT. Its protein is CASSQDHGRGTYNSPLHF.

The chain has TRBV20-1 and TRBJ2-6; D remains ambiguous. The CDR3 contains 18 residues. Trimming shortened V by 3 bases and J by 0 bases, and 18 bases separated the two germline ends. Germline CDR1 and CDR2: DFQATT and SNEGSKA (reference sequence). CDR3 DNA: TGCAGTGCTAGTCCCGCTCTCGGCTGGGTCTCTGGGGCCAACGTCCTGACTTTC. Translated: CSASPALGWVSGANVLTF.

This sequence joins TRBV27 and TRBJ2-3; TRBD1 might be the D (5 bases). Germline CDR1 is MNHEY and CDR2 is SMNVEV (reference sequence). Trimming left V 0 bases short and J 0 bases short, with 7 bases between. The CDR3 totals 15 residues. CDR3 region: CASSLSSGSTDTQYF. CDR3 DNA: TGTGCCAGCAGTTTATCATCAGGGAGCACAGATACGCAGTATTTT.

In DNA form, the CDR3 reads TGTGCCAGCACCTCCAGGGGCGAGCAGTACTTC. Its translation is CASTSRGEQYF. V and J are TRBV12-3 or TRBV12-4 and TRBJ2-7; a weak D match, TRBD1 (6 bases). This CDR3 region has 11 residues. Trimming left V 7 bases short and J 6 bases short, with 10 bases between.

This chain links TRBV7-9 with TRBJ1-2; no firm D call. Germline V gene sequence: CDR1 SEHNR, CDR2 FQNEAQ (reference sequence). The ends were cut back, 5 bases at V and 5 bases at J, with 18 bases in the middle. CDR3 length equals 15 residues. The CDR3, as DNA: TGTGCCAGCAGCCCTTACCCAGGTTTTGAATATGGCTACACCTTC. Translated: CASSPYPGFEYGYTF.

The genes are TRBV6-7 and TRBJ1-6; a weak D match, TRBD1 (6 bases). TRBV6-7 has ORF status, its function being uncertain. V dropped 4 bases and J dropped 0 bases, with 13 bases sitting between them. This CDR3 spans 17 amino acids. As DNA, the CDR3 is TGTGCCAGCAGTTCCATTGACAGGAGCTCCTATAATTCACCCCTCCACTTT. Its protein product is CASSSIDRSSYNSPLHF.

The chain is built from TRBV12-5 and TRBJ1-1; TRBD1 agrees at 7 bases. V trimming: 5 bases; J trimming: 1 base; junction bases outside the gene matches: 1. Germline-derived CDR1 and CDR2 are LGHNT and FRNRAP. The CDR3 is 13 amino acids. The chain's CDR3 is CASGRQGNTEAFF. The CDR3 DNA is TGTGCTAGTGGTAGACAGGGGAACACTGAAGCTTTCTTT.

The gene calls are TRBV11-2 and TRBJ2-1, with 11 bases matching TRBD2. Per the germline V gene, CDR1 is SGHAT and CDR2 is FQNNGV. Trimming took 2 bases from V and 0 from J; bases not matched to a gene: 9. The CDR3 has 19 amino acids. CDR3 region: CASSLTSGGRFSSYNEQFF. The CDR3 bases are TGTGCCAGCAGCTTAACTAGCGGGGGCCGTTTTTCCTCCTACAATGAGCAGTTCTTC.

This chain's CDR3 is CASSALPGQGLHEQYF. For the CDR3, the DNA is TGCGCCAGCAGCGCTCTACCGGGACAGGGGTTGCACGAGCAGTACTTC. The chain employs TRBV4-1 and TRBJ2-7; 10 positions match TRBD1. CDR1 and CDR2 (germline): MGHRA, YSYEKL. The CDR3 loop spans 16 amino acids. V lost 5 bases, J lost 5 bases, and 12 bases stayed unmatched.

The chain employs TRBV6-1 and TRBJ1-3; the D is unclear. The CDR3 is 18 amino acids. V lost 2 bases and J 2 bases, leaving 19 bases between the germline ends. The germline V gene has CDR1 MNHNS and CDR2 SASEGT. The CDR3 DNA follows: TGTGCCAGCAGTGAAAGGTTGTTGGTAGTTTCAACTGGAAACACCATATATTTT. Amino acid sequence: CASSERLLVVSTGNTIYF.

This clone showed up just once. CDR3 bases: TGTGCCTGGAATTTGGCGGGGGTCACAGATACGCAGTATTTT. Translated: CAWNLAGVTDTQYF. The chain joins TRBV30 to TRBJ2-3; 7 bases match TRBD2. The length of the CDR3 is 14 residues. In germline, CDR1 is GTSNPN, CDR2 SVGIG (reference sequence). V was pared by 4 bases and J by 2 bases, with 6 bases of the junction left unmatched.

CDR3 DNA: TGTGCCAGCAGCGCTACCCAGGGGGCCAGGAACACTGAAGCTTTCTTT. This encodes CASSATQGARNTEAFF. The V and J genes are TRBV7-6 and TRBJ1-1; 8 nucleotides match TRBD1. The germline V gene encodes CDR1 SGHVS and CDR2 FNYEAQ. V shed 5 bases and J 1 base; nucleotides not matched to a gene: 9. The CDR3 extends over 16 amino acids.

The genes are TRBV5-1 and TRBJ1-6, with TRBD1 matching over 10 bases. Germline V lookup: CDR1 SGHRS, CDR2 YFSETQ. The CDR3 contains 14 residues. Unmatched junction bases numbered 4, after V lost 4 bases and J lost 9 bases. The CDR3 DNA is TGCGCCAGCAGCCTGGGACAGGGGCTTTCACCCCTCCACTTT. Its translation is CASSLGQGLSPLHF.

This sequence joins TRBV18 and TRBJ2-7, with a tentative D call TRBD1 (6 bases). This CDR3 is 15 amino acids long. V was cut by 3 bases and J by 6 bases, with 18 bases left in between. The V gene's germline CDR1 is KGHSH and CDR2 LQKENI. The DNA of the CDR3 is TGTGCCAGCTCACCCAAGGACAGACAAAGGGCCGAGCAGTACTTC. It translates to CASSPKDRQRAEQYF.

This clone was seen a single time. The rearrangement uses TRBV6-1 and TRBJ1-2; possible D gene TRBD1, 5 bases. From germline, CDR1 is MNHNS and CDR2 SASEGT. The ends were cut back, 3 bases at V and 5 bases at J, with 7 bases in the middle. CDR3 size: 12 residues. The CDR3 region is CASSDGGYGYTF. In DNA form, the CDR3 reads TGTGCCAGCAGTGATGGGGGGTATGGCTACACCTTC.

The chain joins TRBV5-1 to TRBJ2-1; D may match TRBD1 or TRBD2 (5 bases each). Per the germline V gene, CDR1 is SGHRS and CDR2 is YFSETQ. The CDR3 has 16 residues. Trimming took off 4 bases at V and 7 bases at J, with 21 bases between the two ends. This CDR3 reads CASSMQGALGFNEQFF. For the CDR3, the DNA is TGCGCCAGCAGCATGCAGGGAGCATTGGGTTTTAATGAGCAGTTCTTC.

The V call is TRBV9, the J call TRBJ2-1; 7 bases agree with TRBD1. The CDR3 covers 17 residues. Germline V CDR1 and CDR2: SGDLS, YYNGEE. The V and J ends lost 2 bases and 2 bases, in that order; junction bases with no gene match: 10. The CDR3 is CASSVDSGTAPYNEQFF. The CDR3, as DNA: TGTGCCAGCAGCGTGGATTCCGGGACAGCGCCCTACAATGAGCAGTTCTTC.

The rearrangement links TRBV7-9 to TRBJ1-2; D is unresolved. The CDR3 length is 13 residues. Trimming shortened V by 1 base and J by 1 base, and 4 bases separated the two germline ends. Germline CDR1 is SEHNR and CDR2 is FQNEAQ (reference sequence). The CDR3 spells CASSLDYNYGYTF. In DNA, the CDR3 is TGTGCCAGCAGCTTAGACTATAACTATGGCTACACCTTC.

The gene calls are TRBV19 and TRBJ2-3; TRBD1 is a possible D gene (5 bases). This CDR3 spans 17 amino acids. Germline CDR1 is LNHDA and CDR2 is SQIVND (reference sequence). V was trimmed by 5 bases and J by 4 bases, leaving 22 bases between them. CDR3 coding DNA: TGTGCCAGTAGTCACCTGTACAGGACCGCGAGCGCAGATACGCAGTATTTT. This gives the protein CASSHLYRTASADTQYF.

V gene TRBV24-1 combines with J gene TRBJ1-4, with no clear D. The ends were cut back, 1 base at V and 2 bases at J, with 7 bases in the middle. CDR3 size: 15 residues. Germline CDR1 reads KGHDR; CDR2 reads SFDVKD. The CDR3 loop is CATSDFTVTNEKLFF. CDR3 sequence (DNA): TGTGCCACCAGTGATTTCACCGTTACTAATGAAAAACTGTTTTTT.

The chain combines TRBV20-1 with TRBJ1-5; no clear D. V lost 3 bases and J 4 bases, leaving 10 bases between the germline ends. The germline V gene has CDR1 DFQATT and CDR2 SNEGSKA (reference sequence). The CDR3 spans 13 residues. In DNA, the CDR3 is TGCAGTGCTAGTGGGGAGGGTAATCAGCCCCAGCATTTT. It yields the protein CSASGEGNQPQHF.

The chain has TRBV5-5 and TRBJ2-5; TRBD1 is a possible D gene (5 bases). Trimming left V 3 bases short and J 5 bases short, with 11 bases between. The CDR3 has 13 residues. Germline lookup yields CDR1 SGHKS and CDR2 YYEKEE (reference sequence). The CDR3 DNA reads as TGTGCCAGCAGCTGGGGCGACGGGGAGACCCAGTACTTC. As protein: CASSWGDGETQYF.

J is TRBJ1-4 and V is TRBV7-2; 7 bases line up with TRBD1. Germline V gene data show CDR1 as SGHTA and CDR2 as FQGNSA. The trim removed 4 bases at V and 4 bases at J, leaving 6 bases unmatched. The CDR3 spans 15 residues. The CDR3 DNA reads TGTGCCAGCAGCTATGGGACAGCGTTTAATGAAAAACTGTTTTTT. Translation: CASSYGTAFNEKLFF. The full variable domain, with the rest looked up from reference TRBV7-2 and TRBJ1-4, is GAGVSQSPSNKVTEKGKDVELRCDPISGHTALYWYRQSLGQGLEFLIYFQGNSAPDKSGLPSDRFSAERTGGSVSTLTIQRTQQEDSAVYLCASSYGTAFNEKLFFGSGTQLSVL.

V is TRBV12-3 or TRBV12-4 and J is TRBJ1-1; D not resolved. Deletions cut 6 bases from V and 8 bases from J, with 10 bases between. The CDR3 runs to 11 residues. DNA for the CDR3: TGTGCCAGCAGCTATAAAAGGGAAGCTTTCTTT. Translated, it gives CASSYKREAFF.

The chain's CDR3 is CAISEVRSSYNEQFF. CDR3 coding DNA: TGTGCCATCAGTGAGGTCAGGAGCTCCTACAATGAGCAGTTCTTC. This chain links TRBV10-3 with TRBJ2-1; D uncertain. CDR1 and CDR2 (germline): ENHRY, SYGVKD. CDR3 length: 15 amino acids. Trimming removed 2 bases at V and 0 bases at J, with 8 bases between.